What follows describes a single TCR beta chain. Clones were sequenced by immunoSEQ multiplex PCR, and TCRdb holds only the in-frame ones, with some missing. The data hold about 120,000 clones, with 85% to 90% observed a single time. These data belong to a study of control samples from healthy donors and cancer patients. The V segment lost 4 bases and the J segment 6 bases; nucleotides outside the gene matches: 7. The CDR3 totals 15 residues. Germline V gene lookup returns CDR1 SGHTA and CDR2 FQGTGA. This TCR came from a man younger than 45 in good health. The sample was blood. The chain is built from TRBV7-3 and TRBJ2-2; 8 positions agree with TRBD1. The CDR3 sequence: CASSSDRADSGELFF. DNA of the CDR3: TGTGCCAGCAGCTCGGACAGGGCGGATTCCGGGGAGCTGTTTTTT. Variable domain in full (rest from reference TRBV7-3 and TRBJ2-2): GAGVSQTPSNKVTEKGKYVELRCDPISGHTALYWYRQSLGQGPEFLIYFQGTGAADDSGLPNDRFFAVRPEGSVSTLKIQRTERGDSAVYLCASSSDRADSGELFFGEGSRLTVL.